The T cell receptor beta chain under discussion was sequenced for a study of blood T cell repertoires in COVID-19. The CDR3 has 19 amino acids. V was pared by 4 bases and J by 5 bases, with 17 bases of the junction left unmatched. Germline CDR1 MNHEY, CDR2 SVGEGT. The data were produced by immunoSEQ multiplex PCR, yet TCRdb's version contains in-frame clones alone and is incomplete. This sample has tens of thousands of clones, with approximately 83% found just once. The chain links TRBV6-2 or TRBV6-3 to TRBJ2-2; 9 bases are a match to TRBD1. This TCR came from a human donor in a cohort sampled during active COVID-19. Sequencing input: peripheral blood. CDR3 in DNA: TGTGCCAGCAGTTCTAACTCCCTCCGGGACAGGGAAAAAACCGGGGAGCTGTTTTTT. It translates to CASSSNSLRDREKTGELFF.